This T cell receptor (beta chain) was obtained from a study of shared clonotypes between healthy human individuals. Assay execution took place at the deep level. Original handling: There were no quality scores in the junction-only immunoSEQ sequences, so filtering differed. The protocol was immunoSEQ multiplex PCR, while the TCRdb copy is restricted to in-frame clones and leaves out a portion. V, J and clone size are taken as reported in that table, and D and trimming were inferred from the DNA itself. Here the sample spans fewer than 600,000 clones, around 79% being singletons. V dropped 8 bases and J dropped 2; count of bases not matched to a gene: 10. The CDR3 is 15 amino acids. CDR1 is ENHRY, CDR2 SYGVKD, per germline. In its sample, this clone was seen once.

This sequence originates from a woman aged 40 to 55 in good health. Some clones in this sample may be carry-over from other donors' samples. Sequencing was done on a sample of PBMCs. This chain connects TRBV10-3 to TRBJ2-3, with TRBD2 identical over 7 bases. This chain's CDR3 is CAISRLAPTTDTQYF. Here the CDR3 DNA reads TGTGCCATCTCGAGACTAGCACCCACCACAGATACGCAGTATTTT.